This section outlines one T cell receptor beta chain sequence together with its context. Amplification used 60 Vbeta primers and 13 Jbeta primers. Assay: immunoSEQ multiplex PCR; the TCRdb copy retains only in-frame clones and omits some. This table holds some 190,000 clones, about four fifths found once. CDR1 is SGHTA and CDR2 is FQGNSA in the germline V gene. CDR3 length: 16 residues. Trimming took off 0 bases at V and 8 bases at J, with 16 bases between the two ends. This sample stems from a study of cytomegalovirus exposure and HLA in healthy donors. The source of this sequence is a woman in her 40s in good health and CMV-seronegative. The material sequenced was PBMCs. The chain carries TRBV7-2 and TRBJ2-2, with D perhaps TRBD2 (8 bases). CDR3 nucleotides: TGTGCCAGCAGCTTAGCAGTTATAGCGGGACAGGGGGAGCTGTTTTTT. It encodes CASSLAVIAGQGELFF.